This T cell receptor (beta chain) was obtained from a study of T cells in localized non-small cell lung cancer. Study conclusions and caveats: Adjacent lung was found to contain a median about 55 of the top 100 tumor clones. The study linked higher blood T cell density to longer overall survival.

The CDR3 totals 12 residues. Trimming stripped 10 bases from V and 6 bases from J, with 13 bases between. Per the germline V gene, CDR1 is MDHEN and CDR2 is SYDVKM. Clones were read by immunoSEQ multiplex PCR, and TCRdb kept only the in-frame ones, dropping some. The top ten clones hold roughly 4.6% of a sample with under 6,000 clones, around 28% of them seen once. Concerning this clone itself: The antigen is undetermined.

The rearrangement joins TRBV28 to TRBJ1-3, with D perhaps TRBD1 (6 bases). The material sequenced was lung tumor tissue, taken before any cancer treatment. This clonotype was sampled from a man between 40 and 70 years old with stage III squamous cell lung carcinoma. The CDR3 coding sequence is TGTGCCATCTCGGGACAACTAAACACCATATATTTT. Its translation: CAISGQLNTIYF.